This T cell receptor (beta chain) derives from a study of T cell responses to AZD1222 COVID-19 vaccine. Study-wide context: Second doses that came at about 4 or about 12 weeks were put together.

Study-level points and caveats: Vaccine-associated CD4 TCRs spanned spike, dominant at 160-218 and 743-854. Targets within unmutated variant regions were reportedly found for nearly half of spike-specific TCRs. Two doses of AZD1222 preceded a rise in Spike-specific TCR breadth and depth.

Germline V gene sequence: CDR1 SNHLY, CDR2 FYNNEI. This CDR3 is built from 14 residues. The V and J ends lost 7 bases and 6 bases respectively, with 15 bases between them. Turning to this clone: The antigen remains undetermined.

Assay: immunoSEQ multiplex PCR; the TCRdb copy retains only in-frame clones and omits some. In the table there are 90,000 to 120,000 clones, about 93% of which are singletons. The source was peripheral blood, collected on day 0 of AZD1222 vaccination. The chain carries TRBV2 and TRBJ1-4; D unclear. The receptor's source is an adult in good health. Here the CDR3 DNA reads TGTGCCAGCAAAAAGGAGGGAACAGATGAAAAACTGTTTTTT. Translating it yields CASKKEGTDEKLFF.